These 26 T cell receptor beta chains were sequenced from one sample in a study of vaccination effects on CD4 cells after COVID-19. No antigen has been assigned to these receptors. Here immunoSEQ multiplex PCR was the method, and the copy in TCRdb shows in-frame clones only, minus some. The sample yields some 25,000 clones, under 80% seen once. With the ViraFEST assay, the study expanded antigen-specific CD4+ T cells using viral peptide pools, then sequenced them. Investigators separated out CD4+ T cells once around nine days of culture had passed. Of the BNT162b2 and mRNA-1273 vaccines, participants received two doses of one or the other. This material consisted of CD4+ T cells from PBMCs cultured with HCoV-NL63 spike peptides, taken after COVID-19 vaccination. The receptors here all came from a human donor who received a COVID-19 vaccine.

The gene calls are TRBV6-5 and TRBJ2-3; 9 positions match TRBD1. V trimming: 4 bases; J trimming: 1 base; junction bases outside the gene matches: 6. Germline V gene lookup returns CDR1 MNHEY and CDR2 SVGAGI. The CDR3 loop spans 16 amino acids. CDR3 in amino acids: CASSSLWTGGTDTQYF. DNA of the CDR3: TGTGCCAGCAGTTCCCTCTGGACAGGGGGCACAGATACGCAGTATTTT.

The J gene is TRBJ1-4, the V gene TRBV9; a weak D match, TRBD1 (5 bases). The CDR3 has 16 amino acids. Per germline, CDR1 SGDLS and CDR2 YYNGEE. The V and J ends lost 4 bases and 1 base respectively, with 14 bases between them. DNA of the CDR3: TGTGCCAGCAGCCCCCGCGGGGGTATAACTAATGAAAAACTGTTTTTT. It yields the protein CASSPRGGITNEKLFF.

The chain is built from TRBV9 and TRBJ2-2, with 7 bases matching TRBD1. CDR3 length equals 14 residues. Germline CDR1 reads SGDLS; CDR2 reads YYNGEE. V lost 5 bases, J lost 7 bases, and 8 bases stayed unmatched. The CDR3 nucleotides are TGTGCCAGCAGTCTACAGGGGTTAGGCGGGGAGCTGTTTTTT. Residues: CASSLQGLGGELFF.

The V and J genes are TRBV30 and TRBJ1-1, with D unclear. V lost 4 bases to trimming and J lost 8 bases, with 14 bases between them. CDR1 is GTSNPN, CDR2 SVGIG, per germline (reference sequence). The CDR3 is 12 residues long. The CDR3 loop is CAWIPVSGEAFF. The CDR3 DNA follows: TGTGCCTGGATCCCGGTGTCGGGGGAAGCTTTCTTT.

The chain employs TRBV28 and TRBJ2-3; 13 positions agree with TRBD2. V lost 10 bases and J lost 6; bases outside the gene matches: 13. Germline lookup yields CDR1 MDHEN and CDR2 SYDVKM. This CDR3 comprises 16 residues. DNA for the CDR3: TGTGCCACCGGGACTAGCGGGGTTCTGGAGAGGGATACGCAGTATTTT. This encodes CATGTSGVLERDTQYF.

The V and J genes are TRBV24-1 and TRBJ2-7; maybe TRBD1 (5 bases). Germline CDR1 is KGHDR and CDR2 is SFDVKD. V gave up 5 bases and J gave up 4 bases, with 8 bases separating them. The CDR3 is 12 amino acids. CDR3 sequence: CATSAQGYEQYF. CDR3 nucleotide sequence: TGTGCCACCAGTGCCCAGGGTTACGAGCAGTACTTC.

The rearrangement joins TRBV3-1 (or the pseudogene TRBV3-2) to TRBJ2-7; D remains ambiguous. CDR3 length equals 13 residues. The V end lost 4 bases, the J end lost 2 bases, and 9 bases lay between the germline ends. The germline CDR1 and CDR2 sequences are LGHDT and YNNKEL (reference sequence). The CDR3 is CASSRIGPYEQYF. The CDR3, as DNA: TGTGCCAGCAGCCGGATAGGGCCCTACGAGCAGTACTTC.

This clone was detected a few times. This chain links TRBV5-4 with TRBJ2-1; D is possibly TRBD2 (5 bases). This CDR3 is built from 15 residues. The V end lost 1 base, the J end lost 7 bases, and 15 bases lay between the germline ends. Germline CDR1 is SGHNT and CDR2 is YYREEE (reference sequence). CDR3 sequence reads: CASSLLLARGNEQFF. The CDR3 nucleotides are TGTGCCAGCAGCTTGCTCCTAGCCCGTGGTAATGAGCAGTTCTTC.

This chain connects TRBV5-1 to TRBJ2-5; perhaps TRBD2 as D (5 bases). The CDR3 length is 14 residues. Trimming removed 4 bases from V and 2 bases from J, with 12 bases in between. Germline CDR1 and CDR2: SGHRS and YFSETQ. The CDR3 DNA reads as TGCGCCAGCAGCGGACTCGGGGTTCAAGAGACCCAGTACTTC. It is translated as CASSGLGVQETQYF.

The DNA of the CDR3 is TGTGCCAGCAGCTTAGAGTGGGGAGCGGGCGGGAATCAGCCCCAGCATTTT. Amino acid sequence: CASSLEWGAGGNQPQHF. The chain links TRBV7-2 to TRBJ1-5, with D uncertain. CDR1 is SGHTA and CDR2 is FQGNSA in the germline V gene. Trimming left V 1 base short and J 4 bases short, with 17 bases between. This CDR3 has 17 amino acids.

The chain is built from TRBV7-9 and TRBJ1-1; a weak D match, TRBD1 (5 bases). Trimming took off 6 bases at V and 0 bases at J, with 11 bases between the two ends. CDR3 size: 14 residues. Germline loops: CDR1 SEHNR, CDR2 FQNEAQ (reference sequence). The chain's CDR3 is CASRQAGMNTEAFF. The CDR3 DNA reads as TGTGCCAGCAGACAGGCAGGCATGAACACTGAAGCTTTCTTT.

This sequence joins TRBV28 and TRBJ1-3, with no clear D. The ends were cut back, 7 bases at V and 0 bases at J, with 10 bases in the middle. Per the germline V gene, CDR1 is MDHEN and CDR2 is SYDVKM. The length of the CDR3 is 14 residues. CDR3: CASMDGSSGNTIYF. DNA of the CDR3: TGTGCCAGCATGGACGGCAGCTCTGGAAACACCATATATTTT.

This sequence joins TRBV19 and TRBJ2-5; D possibly corresponds to TRBD1 (6 bases). The CDR3 runs to 15 residues. V was pared by 5 bases and J by 3 bases, with 16 bases between. Germline V gene sequence: CDR1 LNHDA, CDR2 SQIVND (reference sequence). The CDR3 protein is CASSLQGRGKETQYF. The CDR3 DNA follows: TGTGCCAGTAGTCTACAAGGCAGGGGTAAAGAGACCCAGTACTTC.

This clone showed up just a few times. This rearrangement joins TRBV30 to TRBJ1-2, with 8 nucleotides matching TRBD1. The CDR3 is made up of 13 amino acids. Trimming took 6 bases from V and 7 from J; bases not matched to a gene: 10. Germline V lookup: CDR1 GTSNPN, CDR2 SVGIG (reference sequence). The CDR3 protein is CACRKDRVGGYTF. The CDR3 DNA reads as TGTGCCTGCCGTAAGGACAGGGTCGGTGGCTACACCTTC.

The rearrangement uses TRBV5-4 and TRBJ1-2; tentatively, D is TRBD1 (6 bases). The CDR3 loop spans 14 amino acids. V was trimmed by 4 bases and J by 4 bases, leaving 14 bases between them. The germline gives CDR1 SGHNT, CDR2 YYREEE (reference sequence). CDR3 bases: TGTGCCAGCAGCGGTCCCGGACAGCTCTATGGCTACACCTTC. This sequence encodes CASSGPGQLYGYTF.

The CDR3 here is CASSNPGESRYNEQFF. The DNA for the CDR3 is TGTGCCAGTAGTAATCCGGGTGAATCCCGGTACAATGAGCAGTTCTTC. The chain carries TRBV19 and TRBJ2-1; D unclear. This CDR3 has 16 residues. V was cut by 4 bases and J by 4 bases, with 17 bases left in between. Germline CDR1 is LNHDA and CDR2 is SQIVND (reference sequence). The full variable domain, completed using reference TRBV19 and TRBJ2-1, is DGGITQSPKYLFRKEGQNVTLSCEQNLNHDAMYWYRQDPGQGLRLIYYSQIVNDFQKGDIAEGYSVSREKKESFPLTVTSAQKNPTAFYLCASSNPGESRYNEQFFGPGTRLTVL.

J is TRBJ2-1 and V is TRBV28, with 13 positions matching TRBD2. CDR1 MDHEN and CDR2 SYDVKM come from the germline V gene. The J segment lost 4 bases and the V segment lost 8 bases, leaving 2 bases of the junction unmatched. The CDR3 has 14 amino acids. CDR3 protein: CASSGLAGYNEQFF. For the CDR3, the DNA is TGTGCCAGCTCGGGACTAGCGGGGTACAATGAGCAGTTCTTC.

The V and J genes are TRBV5-1 and TRBJ2-2; 7 bases match TRBD2. The CDR3 consists of 16 residues. Germline lookup yields CDR1 SGHRS and CDR2 YFSETQ. After removal of 1 base from V and 0 bases from J, the junction contained 3 bases not matched to a gene. Written as DNA, the CDR3 is TGCGCCAGCAGCTTGCAGGGAGGGCCGAACACCGGGGAGCTGTTTTTT. It codes for CASSLQGGPNTGELFF.

The chain carries TRBV21-1 and TRBJ2-2; the table's D call, TRBD1, was not checked against the DNA. TRBV21-1 is shown as a pseudogene. The CDR3 totals 16 residues. The CDR3 loop reads CASSRIRDRDPGELFF. CDR3 sequence (DNA): TGTGCCAGCAGCCGTATCAGGGACAGGGACCCCGGGGAGCTGTTTTTT.

The CDR3 is CASSPDLHSTDTQYF. The DNA of the CDR3 is TGTGCCAGCTCACCAGATCTGCACAGCACAGATACGCAGTATTTT. V gene TRBV18 combines with J gene TRBJ2-3; D is undetermined. Trimming shortened V by 2 bases and J by 0 bases, and 9 bases separated the two germline ends. This CDR3 is 15 amino acids long. Germline CDR1 KGHSH, CDR2 LQKENI.

The chain employs TRBV7-2 and TRBJ1-4; D is undetermined. The CDR3 runs 15 residues. The germline V gene encodes CDR1 SGHTA and CDR2 FQGNSA. V was shortened by 5 bases and J by 1 base, with 11 bases between the two germline ends. CDR3 nucleotides: TGTGCCAGCAGCCCTAGGGCTGGAACTAATGAAAAACTGTTTTTT. Protein sequence: CASSPRAGTNEKLFF.

Only one count was recorded for this clone. The CDR3 spells CASSPRGGSYEQYF. DNA of the CDR3: TGTGCCAGCAGCCCCCGTGGAGGATCCTACGAGCAGTACTTC. This chain uses TRBV3-1 (or the pseudogene TRBV3-2) with TRBJ2-7; the D gene is possibly TRBD2 (5 bases). Germline CDR1 LGHDT, CDR2 YNNKEL (reference sequence). V lost 4 bases and J lost 1, with 11 bases in between. This CDR3 is 14 amino acids long.

CDR3 DNA sequence: TGTGCCAGCAGTTATATGGACACCATATATTTT. Its protein is CASSYMDTIYF. This chain joins TRBV6-6 and TRBJ1-3; D gene ambiguous. This CDR3 has 11 amino acids. Germline assignment: CDR1 MNHNY and CDR2 SVGAGI (reference sequence). Trimming took 3 bases from V and 8 from J, leaving 5 bases between them.

The V gene is TRBV5-4, the J gene TRBJ1-1; no firm D call. V was cut by 5 bases and J by 1 base, with 21 bases left in between. The germline gives CDR1 SGHNT, CDR2 YYREEE (reference sequence). The CDR3 has 17 residues. Written as DNA, the CDR3 is TGTGCCAGCAGGCCCACGATATATTTAGGCCAGAACACTGAAGCTTTCTTT. Residues: CASRPTIYLGQNTEAFF.

The V gene is TRBV2, the J gene TRBJ2-5; 10 nucleotides agree with TRBD2. Germline CDR1 is SNHLY and CDR2 is FYNNEI. The CDR3 covers 15 residues. V shed 6 bases and J 2 bases; nucleotides not matched to a gene: 6. The CDR3 is CASSRTSGLQETQYF. In nucleotides, the CDR3 is TGTGCCAGCAGCCGGACTAGCGGATTACAAGAGACCCAGTACTTC.

This clone was counted a few times. The chain employs TRBV28 and TRBJ2-1; 10 nucleotides match TRBD2. V lost 8 bases, J lost 7 bases, and 8 bases stayed unmatched. Germline V gene data show CDR1 as MDHEN and CDR2 as SYDVKM. There are 14 residues in the CDR3. In DNA form, the CDR3 reads TGTGCCAGCGGGGCTAGCGGGGGTGGGAATGAGCAGTTCTTC. Translation gives CASGASGGGNEQFF.